Detailed here is one TCR beta chain. The data belong to a study of ipilimumab plus nivolumab after autologous stem cell transplantation. The method was immunoSEQ multiplex PCR; TCRdb's version includes in-frame clones alone and lacks a portion of them. There are 12,000 or so clones in the sample; approximately 70% occur only once, and 25% to 35% lies in the top ten. The germline V gene encodes CDR1 SGDLS and CDR2 YYNGEE. V was pared by 1 base and J by 2 bases, with 5 bases of the junction left unmatched. The CDR3 totals 15 residues. The clonotype was recovered from a male donor with diffuse large B-cell lymphoma. V and J are TRBV9 and TRBJ2-5, with 7 nucleotides matching TRBD2. This specimen consisted of PBMCs, obtained in a trial of ipilimumab plus nivolumab as post-transplant consolidation. CDR3 region: CASSVFLAEQETQYF. In DNA, the CDR3 is TGTGCCAGCAGCGTATTTCTAGCGGAACAAGAGACCCAGTACTTC.